Below, 25 T cell receptor beta chains from the same sample are listed, as sequenced in a study of T cell changes during pregnancy in multiple sclerosis. Sequencing was performed with immunoSEQ multiplex PCR; in TCRdb, only in-frame clones are kept and a portion is missing. The sample carries around 46,000 clones, more than 80% recorded once. The input for sequencing was CD8+ T cells from peripheral blood mononuclear cells, taken in the second trimester of pregnancy. These receptors all come from a female donor with multiple sclerosis, enrolled in a pregnancy study.

The gene calls are TRBV7-8 and TRBJ1-1, with D maybe TRBD1 (6 bases). Germline CDR1 reads SGHVS; CDR2 reads FQNEAQ. This CDR3 spans 15 amino acids. Trimming removed 0 bases at V and 6 bases at J, with 14 bases between. CDR3 bases: TGTGCCAGCAGCTTAGCGGGGGCGGGAGGGCCTGAAGCTTTCTTT. This translates into CASSLAGAGGPEAFF.

The V gene is TRBV10-2, the J gene TRBJ1-1; 7 bases are shared with TRBD1. This CDR3 spans 13 amino acids. V trimming: 8 bases; J trimming: 0 bases; junction bases outside the gene matches: 3. Germline loops: CDR1 WSHSY, CDR2 SAAADI. The CDR3 region is CASGGTVNTEAFF. CDR3 coding DNA: TGCGCCAGCGGAGGGACAGTGAACACTGAAGCTTTCTTT.

This clone has just a few counts. The chain combines TRBV12-5 with TRBJ1-6; D not certain. Per germline, CDR1 LGHNT and CDR2 FRNRAP. V was cut by 7 bases and J by 5 bases, with 9 bases left in between. The CDR3 totals 13 residues. The CDR3 is CASAEQDNSPLHF. CDR3 in DNA: TGTGCTAGTGCCGAGCAGGATAATTCACCCCTCCACTTT.

J is TRBJ2-1 and V is TRBV29-1, with TRBD1 matching over 7 bases. Germline lookup yields CDR1 SQVTM and CDR2 ANQGSEA. With 3 bases clipped from V and 4 bases from J, the junction kept 6 bases outside the gene matches. The CDR3 runs to 14 residues. In DNA form, the CDR3 reads TGCAGCGTTGATGGACAGGCCGTATACAATGAGCAGTTCTTC. This gives the protein CSVDGQAVYNEQFF.

The V and J genes are TRBV13 and TRBJ2-7, with D possibly matching TRBD1 (5 bases). Trimming took off 2 bases at V and 12 bases at J, with 14 bases between the two ends. The germline V gene has CDR1 PRHDT and CDR2 FYEKMQ (reference sequence). There are 12 residues in the CDR3. This CDR3 reads CASSLLGVGLYF. The CDR3, as DNA: TGTGCCAGCAGCTTATTAGGGGTCGGGCTGTACTTC.

The chain employs TRBV9 and TRBJ2-7; D might be TRBD2 (6 bases). V lost 0 bases and J lost 3, with 10 bases in between. Germline assignment: CDR1 SGDLS and CDR2 YYNGEE. CDR3 length equals 14 residues. The CDR3 DNA follows: TGTGCCAGCAGCGTAGGGGGGGATCTCTACGAGCAGTACTTC. Translated: CASSVGGDLYEQYF.

The V call is TRBV29-1, the J call TRBJ2-5; D is perhaps TRBD1 (7 bases). This CDR3 has 13 residues. Between the trimmed V and J ends, which lost 3 bases and 1 base, there was a span of 9 bases. CDR1 and CDR2 from the germline V gene are SQVTM and ANQGSEA. CDR3 sequence: CSVEEGAQETQYF. Here the CDR3 DNA reads TGCAGCGTTGAGGAGGGGGCCCAAGAGACCCAGTACTTC.

The genes are TRBV4-2 and TRBJ2-2; 11 nucleotides match TRBD2. Germline lookup yields CDR1 LGHNA and CDR2 YNFKEQ. Trimming took 0 bases from V and 5 from J; bases not matched to a gene: 11. The CDR3 runs 19 residues. CDR3 bases: TGTGCCAGCAGCCAAGATCTGGCTAGCGGGGGGCTGAGAACCGGGGAGCTGTTTTTT. This translates into CASSQDLASGGLRTGELFF.

The V and J genes are TRBV7-3 and TRBJ2-1; 8 bases are a match to TRBD2. V was clipped by 4 bases and J by 0 bases; unmatched bases: 2. CDR1 is SGHTA, CDR2 FQGTGA, per germline. The CDR3 consists of 15 residues. CDR3 region: CASSSGGVSYNEQFF. The DNA of the CDR3 is TGTGCCAGCAGCTCGGGAGGGGTCTCCTACAATGAGCAGTTCTTC.

The CDR3 sequence is CASSGGGSQETQYF. In nucleotides, the CDR3 is TGTGCCAGCAGCGGAGGCGGGAGCCAAGAGACCCAGTACTTC. The chain recombines TRBV13 with TRBJ2-5, with TRBD2 matching 7 bases. V gave up 5 bases and J gave up 1 base; unmatched junction bases: 4. This CDR3 spans 14 amino acids. The germline V gene encodes CDR1 PRHDT and CDR2 FYEKMQ (reference sequence).

By sample fraction, this clone is medium-sized (0.01 to 0.1%). Other DNA sequences within the sample encode an identical CDR3. The CDR3 DNA reads as TGTGCCAGCTCCGGGACAGGGGGCACAGATACGCAGTATTTT. Its protein is CASSGTGGTDTQYF. The V and J genes are TRBV6-4 and TRBJ2-3; 10 bases match TRBD1. CDR1 is MRHNA, CDR2 SNTAGT, per germline. The CDR3 has 14 amino acids. V gave up 8 bases and J gave up 1 base; unmatched junction bases: 3.

This rearrangement joins TRBV6-5 to TRBJ2-5; D perhaps matches TRBD2 (6 bases). The germline V gene encodes CDR1 MNHEY and CDR2 SVGAGI. V was trimmed by 7 bases and J by 1 base, leaving 16 bases between them. The CDR3 is made up of 15 amino acids. CDR3: CASIEGMGGQETQYF. The CDR3 nucleotides are TGTGCCAGCATCGAGGGGATGGGGGGCCAAGAGACCCAGTACTTC.

This sequence joins TRBV2 and TRBJ1-5; weak D call: TRBD1 (5 bases). V lost 3 bases, J lost 0 bases, and 15 bases lay in between. Germline loops: CDR1 SNHLY, CDR2 FYNNEI. This CDR3 is 17 amino acids long. The CDR3 DNA reads TGTGCCAGCAGTGATTCGTTGACAGATTATAGCAATCAGCCCCAGCATTTT. Its protein product is CASSDSLTDYSNQPQHF.

The V call is TRBV5-6, the J call TRBJ1-4; a weak D match, TRBD1 (5 bases). Germline V lookup: CDR1 SGHDT, CDR2 YYEEEE. The CDR3 is made up of 13 amino acids. V dropped 3 bases and J dropped 8 bases, with 11 bases sitting between them. The CDR3: CASSWGGEEKLFF. DNA of the CDR3: TGTGCCAGCAGCTGGGGGGGAGAGGAAAAACTGTTTTTT.

This rearrangement joins TRBV15 to TRBJ1-3; TRBD1 matches at 7 bases. Germline CDR1 reads LNHNV; CDR2 reads YYDKDF (reference sequence). With V trimmed by 4 bases and J by 4 bases, 7 bases remained unmatched. The CDR3 runs to 15 residues. CDR3 bases: TGTGCCACCAGCAAGGGGACAGCCGGGGGAAACACCATATATTTT. Its translation is CATSKGTAGGNTIYF. The variable domain in full, with the rest retrieved from reference TRBV15 and TRBJ1-3, is DAMVIQNPRYQVTQFGKPVTLSCSQTLNHNVMYWYQQKSSQAPKLLFHYYDKDFNNEADTPDNFQSRRPNTSFCFLDIRSPGLGDTAMYLCATSKGTAGGNTIYFGEGSWLTVV.

The chain combines TRBV4-1 with TRBJ2-1, with TRBD2 matching 11 bases. With 2 bases clipped from V and 12 bases from J, the junction kept 0 bases outside the gene matches. This CDR3 contains 12 residues. Looked up from germline, CDR1 is MGHRA and CDR2 is YSYEKL. CDR3 DNA: TGCGCCAGCAGCCAAACTAGCGGGGGGCAGTTCTTC. Protein: CASSQTSGGQFF.

This clone was counted a few times. The rearrangement joins TRBV7-9 to TRBJ2-6, with a possible D match to TRBD2 (5 bases). The CDR3 has 18 amino acids. V was pared by 5 bases and J by 3 bases, with 20 bases between. Germline loops: CDR1 SEHNR, CDR2 FQNEAQ (reference sequence). In DNA, the CDR3 is TGTGCCAGCAGCACCCCGGGCCAACCCGGAGGTGGGGCCAACGTCCTGACTTTC. This codes for CASSTPGQPGGGANVLTF.

This chain connects TRBV19 to TRBJ1-4, with D perhaps TRBD1 (6 bases). Germline CDR1 LNHDA, CDR2 SQIVND (reference sequence). V lost 9 bases and J 10 bases, leaving 15 bases between the germline ends. The CDR3 spans 12 residues. The chain's CDR3 is CASKTRGGKLFF. The CDR3 DNA sequence: TGTGCCAGCAAGACCCGAGGGGGAAAACTGTTTTTT.

Only one count was recorded for this clone. The rearrangement links TRBV9 to TRBJ2-5; D may be TRBD2 (6 bases). The CDR3 is 15 amino acids. The ends were cut back, 4 bases at V and 4 bases at J, with 17 bases in the middle. Germline CDR1 SGDLS, CDR2 YYNGEE. This CDR3 is CASSSGSQRIETQYF. The CDR3, as DNA: TGTGCCAGCAGCTCCGGGAGCCAGAGGATAGAGACCCAGTACTTC.

CDR3 in DNA: TGTGCCAGCAGTTGGGGGACAGGGTTGACTGAAGCTTTCTTT. It is translated as CASSWGTGLTEAFF. The V and J genes are TRBV28 and TRBJ1-1, with TRBD1 matching over 9 bases. CDR1 is MDHEN, CDR2 SYDVKM, per germline. The CDR3 is 14 amino acids. J lost 5 bases, V lost 4 bases, and 5 bases had no gene match.

The V and J genes are TRBV5-8 and TRBJ1-2, with TRBD1 identical over 7 bases. The ends lost 1 base at V and 3 bases at J; junction bases unmatched: 3. CDR1 and CDR2 (germline): SGHTS, YDEGEE. This CDR3 spans 14 amino acids. CDR3 amino acids: CASSLRQGYYGYTF. In DNA form, the CDR3 reads TGTGCCAGCAGCTTGCGACAGGGCTACTATGGCTACACCTTC.

The chain couples TRBV6-5 to TRBJ1-5; D is unresolved. V was clipped by 1 base and J by 1 base, with 5 bases between them. Germline V CDR1 and CDR2: MNHEY, SVGAGI. The CDR3 covers 14 residues. The CDR3, as DNA: TGTGCCAGCAGTTACTTGGGCAGCAATCAGCCCCAGCATTTT. It codes for CASSYLGSNQPQHF.

The chain joins TRBV7-8 to TRBJ2-3; D gene unclear. The germline V and J ends were trimmed by 5 bases and 0 bases, with 12 bases remaining between them. The CDR3 loop spans 15 amino acids. The germline V gene encodes CDR1 SGHVS and CDR2 FQNEAQ. CDR3: CASSAGVYSTDTQYF. In nucleotides, the CDR3 is TGTGCCAGCAGCGCCGGAGTCTATAGCACAGATACGCAGTATTTT.

The chain links TRBV7-8 to TRBJ2-3; 14 bases are a match to TRBD2. With V trimmed by 4 bases and J by 3 bases, 15 bases remained unmatched. This CDR3 comprises 20 residues. Germline CDR1 reads SGHVS; CDR2 reads FQNEAQ. In DNA form, the CDR3 reads TGTGCCAGCAGCTCTAGACTAGCGGGGGGGATTAATGAGGAAACAGATACGCAGTATTTT. It encodes CASSSRLAGGINEETDTQYF.

The V and J genes are TRBV4-1 and TRBJ2-1; D is undetermined. This CDR3 region has 15 residues. Trimming pared 0 bases from V and 5 bases from J, leaving 11 bases between. Germline V gene sequence: CDR1 MGHRA, CDR2 YSYEKL. The CDR3 here is CASSQDPGANNEQFF. For the CDR3, the DNA is TGCGCCAGCAGCCAAGACCCCGGAGCCAACAATGAGCAGTTCTTC.